The clone carrying this TCR beta chain was recorded a few times. This entry is derived from a study of blood T cell repertoires in COVID-19. Study background: The cDNA or gDNA used as material had been derived from T cells, B-cell-depleted T cells, or PBMCs.

How the authors handled the data: Quantification of nucleated cells was approximated via reference gene primer amplification. Here immunoSEQ multiplex PCR was the method, and the copy in TCRdb shows in-frame clones only, minus some. The DNA gave D and trimming, while V, J and clone size come from that table. Seen here are 200,000 to 250,000 clones, 86% observed once, and the top ten hold approximately 3.1%. Deletions cut 6 bases from V and 5 bases from J, with 8 bases between. CDR1 DFQATT and CDR2 SNEGSKA come from the germline V gene (reference sequence). The CDR3 is made up of 10 amino acids. Enrolled through a virtual design, the participants were between roughly 18 and 95 years of age and came from under 25 US areas. Membership in each cohort depended on participant-reported clinical history.

The chain is built from TRBV20-1 and TRBJ2-7; unclear D gene. Sequences were obtained from PBMCs or T cells enriched from blood (not recorded which). This TCR derives from a woman between 45 and 65 years old in a cohort exposed to, infected with or recovered from COVID-19 (not recorded which). CDR3 DNA: TGCAGTGCAGCCCCCCACGAGCAGTACTTC. Translated, it gives CSAAPHEQYF.